The entry below describes one T cell receptor (beta chain). Some clones are missing from TCRdb's copy, which holds only in-frame ones; the method was immunoSEQ multiplex PCR. The table has around 15,000 clones, around 94% seen once. CDR3 size: 15 residues. The ends lost 5 bases at V and 5 bases at J; junction bases unmatched: 6. The germline V gene has CDR1 SGHTA and CDR2 FQGTGA. This sample was included in a study of sequential checkpoint blockade in melanoma. On the study more broadly: Arm A got nivolumab then ipilimumab; arm B the reverse, 1:1. After both sequences, patients received maintenance nivolumab.

Described treatment: randomized to nivolumab then ipilimumab (arm A) or the reverse (arm B). DNA-damaging chemotherapy had not been given to any patient beforehand. From thawed PBMCs, live CD3+CD8+ cells negative for CD19 and CD56 were sorted. This receptor was obtained from a human donor with melanoma. The J gene is TRBJ1-4, the V gene TRBV7-3; TRBD1 matches 9 bases. The specimen was CD8+ T cells sorted from blood (inferred from file names), collected from a patient given nivolumab and ipilimumab in sequence. CDR3 residues: CASSPSGTGNEKLFF. The CDR3 bases are TGTGCCAGCAGCCCATCCGGGACAGGGAATGAAAAACTGTTTTTT.